This T cell receptor beta chain was documented in a study of cytomegalovirus exposure and HLA in healthy donors. Method: immunoSEQ multiplex PCR; TCRdb's copy keeps in-frame clones and lacks some. The sample lists under 200,000 clones, approximately 86% occurring once. Points from the study as a whole: The study found most TCR sequences rare, yet found some public TCRs in many donors. The study flagged about 150 TCR beta chains as cytomegalovirus-associated.

With respect to this clone: Its antigen is as yet unknown.

The V gene end was trimmed by 3 bases and the J gene end by 5 bases; junction bases not matched to a gene: 10. CDR1 WNHNN and CDR2 SYGVQD come from the germline V gene (reference sequence). The CDR3 is made up of 15 amino acids. The J gene is TRBJ2-7, the V gene TRBV10-1, with 7 positions matching TRBD2. The sequence derives from a young woman in good health and CMV-seronegative. Sequences were obtained from PBMCs. The CDR3 region is CASSEREAGFHEQYF. The CDR3 DNA is TGCGCCAGCAGTGAACGGGAGGCAGGGTTCCACGAGCAGTACTTC.